What follows are 12 T cell receptor beta chains derived from one specimen sequenced in a study of memory CD4+ T cells and cytomegalovirus serostatus. This table comes from immunoSEQ multiplex PCR, and its TCRdb copy is limited to in-frame clones, with some not included. This sample has some 80,000 clones; 80% occur once, and the top ten carry around 0.78%. Single viable CD3+CD4+CD8-CD45RO+ cells were sorted as the memory CD4+ T cells. Sequences were obtained from memory CD4+ T cells from blood. These receptors were obtained from an adult in good health and CMV-seronegative.

V and J are TRBV28 and TRBJ2-1; possibly TRBD1 or TRBD2 for D (5 bases each). The germline V gene encodes CDR1 MDHEN and CDR2 SYDVKM. This CDR3 is 13 amino acids long. V was cut by 10 bases and J by 5 bases, with 15 bases left in between. CDR3 residues: CAIPGTNNNEQFF. DNA for the CDR3: TGTGCCATACCCGGGACGAATAACAATGAGCAGTTCTTC.

The gene calls are TRBV5-6 and TRBJ1-1; D perhaps matches TRBD1 (5 bases). The CDR3 covers 13 residues. CDR1 and CDR2 (germline): SGHDT, YYEEEE. V shed 0 bases and J shed 8 bases, with 11 bases lying between them. The DNA of the CDR3 is TGTGCCAGCAGCTTGGGAGGGGTAGCCGAAGCTTTCTTT. This codes for CASSLGGVAEAFF.

The V gene is TRBV27, the J gene TRBJ2-7; 9 positions match TRBD2. Germline V CDR1 and CDR2: MNHEY, SMNVEV (reference sequence). Unmatched junction bases numbered 7, after V lost 5 bases and J lost 2 bases. The CDR3 runs 15 residues. CDR3 nucleotides: TGTGCCAGCAGTGTAAGCGGGGGGCACCCCTACGAGCAGTACTTC. This translates into CASSVSGGHPYEQYF.

This chain connects TRBV10-1 to TRBJ1-5; tentatively, D is TRBD1 (6 bases). The CDR3 is made up of 13 amino acids. Germline assignment: CDR1 WNHNN and CDR2 SYGVQD (reference sequence). V was pared by 5 bases and J by 2 bases, with 7 bases between. This CDR3 is CASSSGGNQPQHF. CDR3 sequence (DNA): TGCGCCAGCAGTTCAGGGGGCAATCAGCCCCAGCATTTT.

As concerns this clone: Other nucleotide sequences in the sample specify the same CDR3. The chain couples TRBV5-4 to TRBJ1-1, with D unresolved. CDR3 size: 12 residues. The V and J ends lost 4 bases and 4 bases respectively, with 8 bases between them. The V gene's germline CDR1 is SGHNT and CDR2 YYREEE (reference sequence). The CDR3 region is CASSPGGTEAFF. The CDR3 DNA follows: TGTGCCAGCAGCCCCGGCGGCACTGAAGCTTTCTTT.

This clone occurred a few times. The chain uses TRBV30 and TRBJ1-1; D unclear. The CDR3 is 11 residues long. Looked up from germline, CDR1 is GTSNPN and CDR2 is SVGIG (reference sequence). Trimming took 2 bases from V and 9 from J, leaving 10 bases between them. Here the CDR3 DNA reads TGTGCCTGGAGTCACAGACTCAAAGCTTTCTTT. Translating gives CAWSHRLKAFF.

J is TRBJ2-7 and V is TRBV7-3; D is undetermined. Germline values: CDR1 SGHTA, CDR2 FQGTGA. This CDR3 contains 14 residues. The V and J ends lost 2 bases and 4 bases respectively, with 12 bases between them. CDR3: CASSLGAGPYEQYF. For the CDR3, the DNA is TGTGCCAGCAGCTTAGGTGCAGGACCATACGAGCAGTACTTC. Using reference TRBV7-3 and TRBJ2-7 for the parts outside the CDR3, the full variable domain is GAGVSQTPSNKVTEKGKYVELRCDPISGHTALYWYRQSLGQGPEFLIYFQGTGAADDSGLPNDRFFAVRPEGSVSTLKIQRTERGDSAVYLCASSLGAGPYEQYFGPGTRLTVT.

The chain employs TRBV5-4 and TRBJ2-4, with D perhaps matching TRBD2 (5 bases). Germline lookup yields CDR1 SGHNT and CDR2 YYREEE (reference sequence). The germline V and J ends were trimmed by 4 bases and 1 base, with 9 bases remaining between them. CDR3 size: 14 residues. The CDR3 region is CASSLRRAKNIQYF. The CDR3 nucleotides read TGTGCCAGCAGCCTCAGGAGGGCCAAAAACATTCAGTACTTC. Based on the CDR3 plus reference TRBV5-4 and TRBJ2-4, the full variable domain is ETGVTQSPTHLIKTRGQQVTLRCSSQSGHNTVSWYQQALGQGPQFIFQYYREEENGRGNFPPRFSGLQFPNYSSELNVNALELDDSALYLCASSLRRAKNIQYFGAGTRLSVL.

A few counts support this clone. J is TRBJ1-1 and V is TRBV6-6; maybe TRBD1 (5 bases). The CDR3 loop spans 15 amino acids. CDR1 and CDR2 (germline): MNHNY, SVGAGI (reference sequence). V was pared by 0 bases and J by 3 bases, with 11 bases between. The CDR3 protein is CASSYSGGGDTEAFF. In DNA form, the CDR3 reads TGTGCCAGCAGTTACTCAGGCGGGGGTGACACTGAAGCTTTCTTT.

V gene TRBV19 combines with J gene TRBJ2-2; TRBD1 matches at 7 bases. Germline V gene sequence: CDR1 LNHDA, CDR2 SQIVND (reference sequence). V lost 10 bases to trimming and J lost 0 bases; unmatched junction nucleotides: 5. The CDR3 is 14 residues long. The DNA for the CDR3 is TGTGCCACCAGACAGGGAACGAACACCGGGGAGCTGTTTTTT. It specifies CATRQGTNTGELFF.

The chain couples TRBV2 to TRBJ2-3; 8 bases are a match to TRBD1. V lost 6 bases, J lost 0 bases, and 5 bases stayed unmatched. Germline V CDR1 and CDR2: SNHLY, FYNNEI. The CDR3 sequence is 15 residues long. CDR3 residues: CASRSQGASTDTQYF. For the CDR3, the DNA is TGTGCCAGCAGGAGCCAGGGGGCTAGCACAGATACGCAGTATTTT.

The chain joins TRBV15 to TRBJ2-7; the D gene is possibly TRBD2 (5 bases). The V gene lost 1 base and the J gene lost 6 bases, with 10 bases spanning the gap. The CDR3 runs to 13 residues. Germline V gene sequence: CDR1 LNHNV, CDR2 YYDKDF (reference sequence). DNA for the CDR3: TGTGCCACCAGCAGAGTTCTAGCTAGCGAGCAGTACTTC. It specifies CATSRVLASEQYF. The entire variable domain, with the rest obtained from reference TRBV15 and TRBJ2-7, is as follows: DAMVIQNPRYQVTQFGKPVTLSCSQTLNHNVMYWYQQKSSQAPKLLFHYYDKDFNNEADTPDNFQSRRPNTSFCFLDIRSPGLGDTAMYLCATSRVLASEQYFGPGTRLTVT.